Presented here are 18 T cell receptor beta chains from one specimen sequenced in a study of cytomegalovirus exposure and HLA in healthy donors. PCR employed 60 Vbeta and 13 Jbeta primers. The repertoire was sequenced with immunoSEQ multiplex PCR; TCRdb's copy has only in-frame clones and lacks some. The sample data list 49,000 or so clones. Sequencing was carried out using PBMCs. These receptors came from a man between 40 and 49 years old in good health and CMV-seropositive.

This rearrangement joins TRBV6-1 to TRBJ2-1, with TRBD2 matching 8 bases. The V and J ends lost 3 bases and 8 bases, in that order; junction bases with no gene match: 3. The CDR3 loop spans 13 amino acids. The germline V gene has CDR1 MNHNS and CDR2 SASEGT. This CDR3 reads CASSEPGGDEQFF. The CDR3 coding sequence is TGTGCCAGCAGTGAGCCGGGAGGGGATGAGCAGTTCTTC.

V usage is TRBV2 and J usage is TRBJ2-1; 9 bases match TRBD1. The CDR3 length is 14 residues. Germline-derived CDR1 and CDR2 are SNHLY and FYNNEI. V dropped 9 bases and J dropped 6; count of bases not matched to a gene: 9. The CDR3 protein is CARKIQGAFNEQFF. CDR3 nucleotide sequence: TGTGCCAGAAAAATACAGGGGGCGTTCAATGAGCAGTTCTTC.

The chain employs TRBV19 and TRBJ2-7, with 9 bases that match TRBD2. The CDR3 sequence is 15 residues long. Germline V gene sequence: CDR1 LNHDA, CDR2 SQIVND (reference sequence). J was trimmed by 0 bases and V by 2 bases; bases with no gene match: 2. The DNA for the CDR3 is TGTGCCAGTAGTATAATTAGCGGGAGCTCCTACGAGCAGTACTTC. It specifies CASSIISGSSYEQYF.

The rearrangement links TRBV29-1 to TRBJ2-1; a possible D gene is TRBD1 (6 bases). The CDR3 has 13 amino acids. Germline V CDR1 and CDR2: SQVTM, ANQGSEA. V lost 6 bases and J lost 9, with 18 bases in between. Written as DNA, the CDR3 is TGCAGCGTGGGGACATCTGACTTGGGTGAGCAGTTCTTC. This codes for CSVGTSDLGEQFF.

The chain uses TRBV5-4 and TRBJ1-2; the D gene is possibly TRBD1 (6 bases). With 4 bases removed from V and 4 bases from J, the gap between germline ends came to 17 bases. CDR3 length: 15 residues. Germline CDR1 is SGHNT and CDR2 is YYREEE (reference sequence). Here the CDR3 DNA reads TGTGCCAGCAGCGGCGACAGGTCGACCGTCTATGGCTACACCTTC. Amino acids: CASSGDRSTVYGYTF.

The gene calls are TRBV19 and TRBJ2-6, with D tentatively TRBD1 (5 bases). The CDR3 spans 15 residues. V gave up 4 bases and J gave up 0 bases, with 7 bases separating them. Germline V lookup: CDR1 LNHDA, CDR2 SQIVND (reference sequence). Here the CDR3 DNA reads TGTGCCAGTAGTAGCGACAGCTCTGGGGCCAACGTCCTGACTTTC. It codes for CASSSDSSGANVLTF.

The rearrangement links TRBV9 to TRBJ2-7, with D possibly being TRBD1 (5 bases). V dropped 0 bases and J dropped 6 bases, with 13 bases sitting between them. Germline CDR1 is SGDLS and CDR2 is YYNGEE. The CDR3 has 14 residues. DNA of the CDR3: TGTGCCAGCAGCGTAGGACAGTCGTTTAGCGAGCAGTACTTC. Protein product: CASSVGQSFSEQYF.

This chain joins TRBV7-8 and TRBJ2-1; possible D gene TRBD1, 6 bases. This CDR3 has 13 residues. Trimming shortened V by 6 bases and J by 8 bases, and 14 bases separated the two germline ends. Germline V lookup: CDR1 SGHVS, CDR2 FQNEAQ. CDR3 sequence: CASRPPPGDEQFF. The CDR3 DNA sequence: TGTGCCAGCAGGCCACCCCCAGGGGATGAGCAGTTCTTC.

The CDR3 loop reads CASSLVGGWENTEAFF. DNA of the CDR3: TGTGCCAGCAGCTTAGTCGGGGGGTGGGAGAACACTGAAGCTTTCTTT. The rearrangement links TRBV11-2 to TRBJ1-1; D perhaps matches TRBD1 (5 bases). Trimming left V 1 base short and J 1 base short, with 13 bases between. Germline V gene lookup returns CDR1 SGHAT and CDR2 FQNNGV. The CDR3 loop spans 16 amino acids.

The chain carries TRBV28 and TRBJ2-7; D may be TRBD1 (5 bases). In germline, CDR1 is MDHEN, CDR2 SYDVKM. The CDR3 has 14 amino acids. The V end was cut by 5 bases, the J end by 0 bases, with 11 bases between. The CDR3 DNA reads TGTGCCAGCAGTAGTGTAGACAGCTCCTACGAGCAGTACTTC. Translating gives CASSSVDSSYEQYF.

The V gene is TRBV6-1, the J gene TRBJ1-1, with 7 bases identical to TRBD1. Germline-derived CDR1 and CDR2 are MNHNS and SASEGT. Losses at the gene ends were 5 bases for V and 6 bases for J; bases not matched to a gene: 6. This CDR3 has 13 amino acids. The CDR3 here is CASSSGQVPEAFF. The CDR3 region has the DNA TGTGCCAGCAGTTCCGGACAGGTACCTGAAGCTTTCTTT.

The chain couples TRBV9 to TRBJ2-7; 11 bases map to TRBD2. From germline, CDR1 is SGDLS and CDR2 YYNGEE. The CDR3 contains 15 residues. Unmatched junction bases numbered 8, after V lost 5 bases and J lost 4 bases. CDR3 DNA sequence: TGTGCCAGCAGTAGGACTACTAGCGGGAGTTACGAGCAGTACTTC. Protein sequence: CASSRTTSGSYEQYF.

The CDR3 sequence is CASHPKRGPTGELFF. The CDR3, as DNA: TGTGCCAGCCATCCGAAGCGGGGGCCCACCGGGGAGCTGTTTTTT. V and J are TRBV7-6 and TRBJ2-2; 8 bases line up with TRBD2. The trim removed 8 bases at V and 4 bases at J, leaving 9 bases unmatched. Germline values: CDR1 SGHVS, CDR2 FNYEAQ. This CDR3 region has 15 residues.

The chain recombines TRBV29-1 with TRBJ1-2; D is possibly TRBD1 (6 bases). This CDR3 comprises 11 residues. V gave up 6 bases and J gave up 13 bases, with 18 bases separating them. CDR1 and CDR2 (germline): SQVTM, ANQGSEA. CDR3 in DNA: TGCAGCGTGGCGGGGGCAGACGGAAGCACCTTC. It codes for CSVAGADGSTF. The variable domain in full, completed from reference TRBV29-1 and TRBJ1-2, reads SAVISQKPSRDICQRGTSLTIQCQVDSQVTMMFWYRQQPGQSLTLIATANQGSEATYESGFVIDKFPISRPNLTFSTLTVSNMSPEDSSIYLCSVAGADGSTFGSGTRLTVV.

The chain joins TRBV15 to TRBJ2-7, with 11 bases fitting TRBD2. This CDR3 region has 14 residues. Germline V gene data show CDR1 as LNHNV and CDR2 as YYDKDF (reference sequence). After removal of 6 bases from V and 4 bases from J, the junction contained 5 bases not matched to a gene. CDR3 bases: TGTGCCACCAGAATTAGCGGGGGGGAGTACGAGCAGTACTTC. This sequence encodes CATRISGGEYEQYF.

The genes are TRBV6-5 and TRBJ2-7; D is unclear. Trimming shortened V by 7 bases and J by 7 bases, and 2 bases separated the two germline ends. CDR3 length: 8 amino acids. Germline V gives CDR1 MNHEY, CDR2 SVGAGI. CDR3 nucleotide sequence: TGTGCCAGCACAGAGCAGTACTTC. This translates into CASTEQYF.

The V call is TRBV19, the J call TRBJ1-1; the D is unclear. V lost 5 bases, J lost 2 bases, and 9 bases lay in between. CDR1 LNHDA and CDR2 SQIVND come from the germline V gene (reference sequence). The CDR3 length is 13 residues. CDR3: CASSQFTNTEAFF. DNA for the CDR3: TGTGCCAGTAGTCAATTCACAAACACTGAAGCTTTCTTT.

DNA of the CDR3: TGTGCCAGCAGCCCGAGACAGGCTAGCTCCTACGAGCAGTACTTC. Protein product: CASSPRQASSYEQYF. The rearrangement links TRBV7-9 to TRBJ2-7, with D possibly being TRBD1 (6 bases). This CDR3 contains 15 residues. Deletions cut 5 bases from V and 0 bases from J, with 14 bases between. In germline, CDR1 is SEHNR, CDR2 FQNEAQ (reference sequence).